The present T cell receptor beta chain was sequenced within a study of human T cells and chemical hapten exposure. Whole-study results and caveats: Expanded TCRs showed more large CDR3 clusters than pre-sensitization or healthy control sets. TCRs above 1 in 1000 frequency stayed constant with DPC sensitization.

Of note for this clonotype: Its antigen remains unidentified.

V shed 0 bases, J shed 0 bases, and the junction held 7 bases outside the gene matches. The germline V gene encodes CDR1 LGHNA and CDR2 YSLEER. This CDR3 is 18 amino acids long. TCRdb redid the calling of the RACE reads with MiXCR, one entry per CDR3 protein. The sample yields around 330,000 distinct CDR3 sequences, around 5.5% seen once. The time point is: pre-sensitization, week 0. The treatment denotes: therapeutic diphenylcyclopropenone sensitization with weekly scalp DPC. The chain carries TRBV4-3 and TRBJ1-4; 7 bases are a match to TRBD1. This clonotype was sampled from a woman aged 18 to 35 with alopecia areata. Some clones in this sample may be carry-over from other donors' samples. The sample consisted of whole blood, taken in connection with sensitization to the hapten diphenylcyclopropenone (DPC). The DNA for the CDR3 is TGCGCCAGCAGCCAAGAAGGGACAGACGGTTCAACTAATGAAAAACTGTTTTTT. Its translation is CASSQEGTDGSTNEKLFF.